The entry that follows covers one T cell receptor beta chain sequence. CDR1 MNHEY and CDR2 SVGAGI come from the germline V gene. The V gene lost 5 bases and the J gene lost 9 bases, with 17 bases spanning the gap. The CDR3 has 14 residues. Methods used by the authors: It was from reference gene primer amplification that nucleated cell counts were estimated. TCRdb's table, derived via immunoSEQ multiplex PCR, lists solely in-frame clones and lacks some. Clone size and V and J calls were adopted from that table, with D and trimming inferred from the DNA. This table holds about 240,000 clones, about 80% found once. This record comes from a study of blood T cell repertoires in COVID-19. The overall study: Acute and convalescent COVID-19 samples came from the United States, Italy and Spain.

The chain combines TRBV6-5 with TRBJ1-5; D is undetermined. The sequence came from an elderly woman with acute or convalescent COVID-19. Material for sequencing was peripheral blood. In nucleotides, the CDR3 is TGTGCCAGCAGTACCGACATCCTTCATGGGCCCCAGCATTTT. Residues: CASSTDILHGPQHF.